A selection of T cell receptor beta chains follows, all from one sample in a study of blood T cell repertoires in COVID-19. Sequencing was performed with immunoSEQ multiplex PCR; in TCRdb, only in-frame clones are kept and a portion is missing. The table shows some 310,000 clones, with 89% occurring only once. The sequenced sample consisted of PBMCs or T cells enriched from blood (not recorded which). The origin of the receptors is a woman between 25 and 40 years old who had recovered from COVID-19. The CDR3 runs from the conserved cysteine through the conserved F or W. D genes are given only for firm matches. Size is stated for part of the rows, as once, few or many counts, or as a class when the clone is expanded.

>TRBD1|TRBV5-1|TRBJ1-2|-
CASSSMISGTGSDGYTF
TGCGCCAGCAGCTCTATGATCTCCGGGACAGGATCCGATGGCTACACCTTC
>-|TRBV6-5|TRBJ1-4|-
CASGQDSPTNEKLFF
TGTGCCAGCGGCCAAGACAGCCCAACTAATGAAAAACTGTTTTTT
>-|TRBV30|TRBJ2-1|-
CAWSVSAPYNEQFF
TGTGCCTGGAGTGTATCCGCGCCCTACAATGAGCAGTTCTTC
>-|TRBV10-3|TRBJ2-2|-
CAISESNSGNTGELFF
TGTGCCATCAGTGAGTCTAATAGCGGGAACACCGGGGAGCTGTTTTTT
>-|TRBV5-4|TRBJ2-1|-
CASSRVPGSYNEQFF
TGTGCCAGCAGCCGAGTCCCAGGCTCCTACAATGAGCAGTTCTTC
>-|TRBV27|TRBJ1-1|-
CASSLWGDTEAFF
TGTGCCAGCAGTTTATGGGGAGACACTGAAGCTTTCTTT
>TRBD2|TRBV14|TRBJ2-7|-
CASSHWPSGSRVYEQYF
TGTGCCAGCAGCCACTGGCCTAGCGGGAGCAGGGTCTACGAGCAGTACTTC
>-|TRBV7-2|TRBJ1-4|-
CASSAGRGATNEKLFF
TGTGCCAGCAGCGCCGGCAGGGGAGCAACTAATGAAAAACTGTTTTTT
>-|TRBV5-6|TRBJ1-2|-
CASSSGTTYGYTF
TGTGCCAGCAGCTCCGGGACAACTTACGGCTACACCTTC
>-|TRBV5-1|TRBJ2-2|-
CASSLAGRASGELFF
TGCGCCAGCAGCTTGGCCGGCAGGGCGTCCGGGGAGCTGTTTTTT
>-|TRBV28|TRBJ1-2|once
CASSLSLWARGYTF
TGTGCCAGCAGTTTAAGTTTGTGGGCGCGCGGCTACACCTTC
>TRBD2|TRBV5-4|TRBJ2-2|few
CASSSRLAPNTGELFF
TGTGCCAGCAGCTCCCGACTAGCCCCGAACACCGGGGAGCTGTTTTTT
>-|TRBV27|TRBJ2-7|-
CASSLSIGDYEQYF
TGTGCCAGCAGTTTATCTATCGGAGACTACGAGCAGTACTTC
>-|TRBV5-1|TRBJ1-2|once
CASSSDYGYTF
TGCGCCAGCAGCTCCGACTATGGCTACACCTTC
>-|TRBV20-1|TRBJ2-1|-
CSAPRGNEQFF
TGCAGTGCCCCAAGGGGGAATGAGCAGTTCTTC
>-|TRBV2|TRBJ1-1|-
CASALEASEAFF
TGTGCCAGCGCACTCGAGGCTTCCGAAGCTTTCTTT
>-|TRBV7-9|TRBJ2-6|-
CASSLARRGPGANVLTF
TGTGCCAGCAGCTTAGCGAGGCGGGGACCTGGGGCCAACGTCCTGACTTTC
>TRBD2|TRBV7-2|TRBJ2-7|-
CASSARDYSYEQYF
TGTGCCAGCAGCGCCCGGGACTACTCCTACGAGCAGTACTTC
>TRBD2|TRBV7-9|TRBJ2-7|-
CASSLWSGEAYEQYF
TGTGCCAGCAGCTTATGGAGCGGGGAAGCCTACGAGCAGTACTTC
>-|TRBV27|TRBJ2-5|-
CASSREQGKETQYF
TGTGCCAGCAGTCGTGAACAGGGCAAAGAGACCCAGTACTTC
>-|TRBV4-1|TRBJ2-7|-
CASSPGHSPYEQYF
TGCGCCAGCAGTCCGGGACATTCGCCCTACGAGCAGTACTTC
>-|TRBV6-1|TRBJ2-7|-
CASSRDFYEQYF
TGTGCCAGCAGTCGGGACTTCTACGAGCAGTACTTC
>-|TRBV29-1|TRBJ1-4|-
CSVVCSENEKLFF
TGCAGCGTTGTTTGTAGTGAAAATGAAAAACTGTTTTTT
>TRBD1|TRBV6-5|TRBJ2-3|-
CASVPGQVTDTQYF
TGTGCCAGCGTCCCGGGACAGGTCACAGATACGCAGTATTTT
>-|TRBV15|TRBJ1-4|-
CATSGLGEKLFF
TGTGCCACCAGCGGACTAGGGGAAAAACTGTTTTTT
>-|TRBV19|TRBJ1-5|once
CASGGAQPQHF
TGTGCCAGCGGGGGAGCACAGCCCCAGCATTTT
>-|TRBV9|TRBJ1-5|few
CASGQGYSNQPQHF
TGTGCCAGCGGCCAGGGCTATAGCAATCAGCCCCAGCATTTT
>TRBD1|TRBV29-1|TRBJ2-4|-
CSASRTGSLSAKNIQYF
TGCAGCGCATCACGGACAGGATCCCTTTCAGCCAAAAACATTCAGTACTTC
>TRBD2|TRBV4-3|TRBJ2-3|-
CASSQVLRGTSISDTQYF
TGCGCCAGCAGCCAAGTCCTTAGGGGGACTAGCATATCAGATACGCAGTATTTT
>TRBD2|TRBV5-6|TRBJ2-5|-
CASSLLAGVGQETQYF
TGTGCCAGCAGCTTGCTAGCGGGAGTCGGCCAAGAGACCCAGTACTTC
>TRBD2|TRBV15|TRBJ2-7|-
CATSTRTSGSVFYEQYF
TGTGCCACCAGCACGAGGACTAGCGGGAGTGTTTTCTACGAGCAGTACTTC
>TRBD1|TRBV10-2|TRBJ2-7|-
CASRGIQGAYEQYF
TGCGCCAGCAGAGGGATACAGGGGGCGTATGAGCAGTACTTC
>-|TRBV15|TRBJ1-2|-
CATSRVGGIPIGYTF
TGTGCCACCAGCAGAGTGGGAGGTATCCCTATTGGCTACACCTTC
>TRBD1|TRBV6-5|TRBJ2-5|-
CASNRGTGFMETQYF
TGTGCCAGCAACCGGGGGACAGGGTTCATGGAGACCCAGTACTTC
>-|TRBV5-1|TRBJ1-2|-
CASSPRTPGGGYGYTF
TGCGCCAGCAGTCCCCGGACTCCGGGTGGTGGCTATGGCTACACCTTC
>-|TRBV5-4|TRBJ2-2|-
CASSSLFQRTPGELFF
TGTGCCAGCAGCTCCCTATTCCAGCGCACTCCCGGGGAGCTGTTTTTT
>TRBD1|TRBV18|TRBJ1-1|-
CASSLLDRVGPMNTEAFF
TGTGCCAGCTCACTACTGGACAGGGTAGGACCAATGAACACTGAAGCTTTCTTT
>TRBD1|TRBV5-1|TRBJ2-3|-
CASSLNRGTDTQYF
TGCGCCAGCAGCTTGAACAGGGGAACAGATACGCAGTATTTT
>TRBD2|TRBV18|TRBJ2-3|-
CASSPMRTSGRAADTQYF
TGTGCCAGCTCACCCATGCGGACTAGCGGGAGGGCCGCAGATACGCAGTATTTT
>-|TRBV19|TRBJ1-3|-
CASSQDGSSGNTIYF
TGTGCCAGTAGTCAGGACGGGAGCTCTGGAAACACCATATATTTT
>TRBD1|TRBV7-9|TRBJ2-7|-
CASSSGQGYVNEQYF
TGTGCCAGCAGCTCTGGACAGGGTTACGTGAACGAGCAGTACTTC
>-|TRBV11-2|TRBJ2-2|-
CASSGNPSDTGELFF
TGTGCCAGCAGCGGGAACCCTAGCGACACCGGGGAGCTGTTTTTT
>-|TRBV7-9|TRBJ2-1|once
CASGSTGSSYNEQFF
TGTGCCAGCGGTTCTACGGGTAGCTCCTACAATGAGCAGTTCTTC
>-|TRBV5-5|TRBJ2-7|few
CASSFHPAGPDLYEQYF
TGTGCCAGCAGCTTCCATCCAGCGGGCCCGGACTTATACGAGCAGTACTTC
>-|TRBV11-1|TRBJ2-7|-
CASSSPGEQYF
TGTGCCAGCAGCTCTCCCGGGGAGCAGTACTTC
>-|TRBV3-1/TRBV3-2|TRBJ1-2|-
CASSHPQGNYGYTF
TGTGCCAGCAGCCATCCCCAGGGGAACTATGGCTACACCTTC
>TRBD2|TRBV18|TRBJ2-3|-
CASSLSMTSGSDTQYF
TGTGCCAGCTCACTAAGCATGACTAGCGGGAGTGATACGCAGTATTTT
>-|TRBV13|TRBJ1-2|-
CASTEGRRNYGYTF
TGTGCCAGCACCGAGGGCCGGCGGAACTATGGCTACACCTTC
>TRBD1|TRBV5-1|TRBJ1-1|-
CASSPTGTGLIEAFF
TGCGCCAGCAGCCCTACCGGGACAGGGTTAATAGAAGCTTTCTTT
>-|TRBV6-5|TRBJ1-2|-
CASSYGGLGFNYGYTF
TGTGCCAGCAGTTACGGGGGGTTGGGTTTCAACTATGGCTACACCTTC
>-|TRBV29-1|TRBJ1-4|-
CSVSMNEKLFF
TGCAGCGTTTCCATGAATGAAAAACTGTTTTTT
>-|TRBV5-1|TRBJ2-3|-
CASNWGRRDTQYF
TGCGCCAGCAATTGGGGCCGGAGAGATACGCAGTATTTT
>TRBD1|TRBV11-2|TRBJ2-7|-
CASSVQGDSYEQYF
TGTGCCAGCAGCGTACAGGGGGACTCCTACGAGCAGTACTTC
>-|TRBV18|TRBJ1-2|-
CASSPRGGRYGYTF
TGTGCCAGCTCACCACGGGGAGGGCGGTATGGCTACACCTTC
>TRBD1|TRBV5-1|TRBJ1-3|-
CASRSGTGNSGNTIYF
TGCGCCAGCAGGTCCGGGACAGGGAACTCTGGAAACACCATATATTTT
>-|TRBV7-6|TRBJ1-1|few
CASSLSPMNTEAFF
TGTGCCAGCAGCTTATCCCCCATGAACACTGAAGCTTTCTTT